The T cell receptor (beta chain) described here comes from a study of blood T cell repertoires in COVID-19. Overall study: Samples representing acute and convalescent COVID-19 were sourced from the United States, Italy and Spain. Sources were T cells, B-cell-depleted T cells, or PBMCs; the material itself was cDNA or gDNA.

Original data processing: How many nucleated cells were present was estimated from reference gene primer amplification. The protocol was immunoSEQ multiplex PCR, while the TCRdb copy is restricted to in-frame clones and leaves out a portion. V and J calls and clone size are copied from that table; D and trimming were computed from the DNA. Of over 140,000 clones listed, about four fifths are singletons. This clone has a single count. This receptor was identified in a woman aged 60 to 75 with acute or convalescent COVID-19. The sequencing input was peripheral blood.

CDR3 residues: CASKLGGQGAYGYTF. DNA of the CDR3: TGTGCCAGCAAGCTCGGGGGACAGGGGGCCTATGGCTACACCTTC. The chain couples TRBV6-6 to TRBJ1-2; 12 positions agree with TRBD1. Losses at the gene ends were 7 bases for V and 4 bases for J; bases not matched to a gene: 7. The germline V gene has CDR1 MNHNY and CDR2 SVGAGI (reference sequence). CDR3 length: 15 residues.